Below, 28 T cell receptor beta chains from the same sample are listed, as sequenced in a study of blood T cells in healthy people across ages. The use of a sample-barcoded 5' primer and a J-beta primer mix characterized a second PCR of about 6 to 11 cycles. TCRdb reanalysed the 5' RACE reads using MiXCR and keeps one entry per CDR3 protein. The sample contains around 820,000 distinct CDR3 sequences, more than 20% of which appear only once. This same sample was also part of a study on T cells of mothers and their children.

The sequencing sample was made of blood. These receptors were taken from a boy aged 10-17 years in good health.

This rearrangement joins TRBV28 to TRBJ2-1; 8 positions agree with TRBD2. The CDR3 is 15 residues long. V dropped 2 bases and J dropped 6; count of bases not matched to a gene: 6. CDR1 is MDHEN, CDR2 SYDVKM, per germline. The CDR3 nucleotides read TGTGCCAGCAGTTTAGAAGCGGGAGATAGCAATGAGCAGTTCTTC. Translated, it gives CASSLEAGDSNEQFF.

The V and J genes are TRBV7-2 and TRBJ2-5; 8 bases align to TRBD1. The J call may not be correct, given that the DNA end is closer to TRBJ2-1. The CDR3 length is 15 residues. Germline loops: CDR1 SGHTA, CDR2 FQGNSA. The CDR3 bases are TGTGCCAGCAGCTTTCGACAGGGGCCTTACAATGAGCAGTTCTTC. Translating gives CASSFRQGPYNEQFF.

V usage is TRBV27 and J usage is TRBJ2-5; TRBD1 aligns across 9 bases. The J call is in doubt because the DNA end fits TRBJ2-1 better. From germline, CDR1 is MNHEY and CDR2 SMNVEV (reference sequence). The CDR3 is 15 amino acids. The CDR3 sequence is CASSSGQGQYNEQFF. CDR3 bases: TGTGCCAGCAGTTCCGGACAGGGGCAATACAATGAGCAGTTCTTC.

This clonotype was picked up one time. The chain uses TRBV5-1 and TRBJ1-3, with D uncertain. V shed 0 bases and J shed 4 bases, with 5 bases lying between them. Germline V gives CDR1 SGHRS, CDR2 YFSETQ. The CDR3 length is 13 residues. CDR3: CASSLAIGNTIYF. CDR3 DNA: TGCGCCAGCAGCTTGGCCATCGGAAACACCATATATTTT.

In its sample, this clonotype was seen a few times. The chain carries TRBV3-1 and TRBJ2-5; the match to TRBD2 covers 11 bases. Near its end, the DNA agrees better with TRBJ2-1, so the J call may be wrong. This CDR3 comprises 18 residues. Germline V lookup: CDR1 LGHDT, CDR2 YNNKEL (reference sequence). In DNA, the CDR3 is TGTGCCAGCAGCCAAGATAGGGCTAGCGGGAGGCCAAGGAATGAGCAGTTCTTC. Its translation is CASSQDRASGRPRNEQFF.

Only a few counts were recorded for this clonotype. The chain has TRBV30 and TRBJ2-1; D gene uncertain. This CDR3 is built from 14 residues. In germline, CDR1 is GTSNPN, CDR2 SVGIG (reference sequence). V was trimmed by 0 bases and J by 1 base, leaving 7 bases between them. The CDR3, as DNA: TGTGCCTGGAGTGTTGGAGTTTCCTACAATGAGCAGTTCTTC. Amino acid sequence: CAWSVGVSYNEQFF.

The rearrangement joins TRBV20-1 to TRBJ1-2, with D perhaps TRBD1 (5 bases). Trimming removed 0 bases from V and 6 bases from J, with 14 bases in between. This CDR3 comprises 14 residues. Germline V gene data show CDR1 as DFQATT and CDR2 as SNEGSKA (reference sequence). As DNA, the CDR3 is TGCAGTGCTAGAGATCCAGGGAGTGAGAATGGCTACACCTTC. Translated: CSARDPGSENGYTF.

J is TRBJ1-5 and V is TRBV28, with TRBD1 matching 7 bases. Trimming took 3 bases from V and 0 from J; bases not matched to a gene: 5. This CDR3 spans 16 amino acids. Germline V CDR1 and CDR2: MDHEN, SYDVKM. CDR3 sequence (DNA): TGTGCCAGCAGTTTCAGAACAGGGGTTAGCAATCAGCCCCAGCATTTT. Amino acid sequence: CASSFRTGVSNQPQHF.

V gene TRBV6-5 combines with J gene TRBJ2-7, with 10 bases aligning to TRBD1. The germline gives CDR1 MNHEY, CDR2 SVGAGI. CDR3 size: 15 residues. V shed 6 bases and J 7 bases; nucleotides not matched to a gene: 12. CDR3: CASSQRGTGAQEQYF. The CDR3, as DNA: TGTGCCAGCAGCCAAAGGGGGACAGGGGCGCAAGAGCAGTACTTC.

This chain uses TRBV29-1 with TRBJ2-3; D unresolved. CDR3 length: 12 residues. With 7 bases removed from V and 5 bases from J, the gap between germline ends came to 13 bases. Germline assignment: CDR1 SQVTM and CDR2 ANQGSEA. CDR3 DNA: TGCAGCGCAATTGCGAGACTAGATACGCAGTATTTT. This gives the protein CSAIARLDTQYF.

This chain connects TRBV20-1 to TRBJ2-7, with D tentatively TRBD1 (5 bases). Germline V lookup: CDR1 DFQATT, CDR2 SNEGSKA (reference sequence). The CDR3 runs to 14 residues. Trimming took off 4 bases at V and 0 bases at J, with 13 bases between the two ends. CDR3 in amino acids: CSATYVQGSYEQYF. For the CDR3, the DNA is TGCAGTGCTACCTATGTCCAGGGCTCCTACGAGCAGTACTTC.

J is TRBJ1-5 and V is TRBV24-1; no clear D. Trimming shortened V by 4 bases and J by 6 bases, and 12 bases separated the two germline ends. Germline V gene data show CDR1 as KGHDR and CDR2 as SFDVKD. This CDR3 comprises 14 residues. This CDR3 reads CATSDSRRGQPQHF. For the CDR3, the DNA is TGTGCCACCAGTGACTCTCGCCGGGGTCAGCCCCAGCATTTT.

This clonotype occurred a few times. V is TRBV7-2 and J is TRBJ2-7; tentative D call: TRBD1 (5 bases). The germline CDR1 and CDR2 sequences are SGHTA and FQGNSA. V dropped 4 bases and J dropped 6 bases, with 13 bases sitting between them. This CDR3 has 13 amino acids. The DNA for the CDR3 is TGTGCCAGCAGCTCTTTTGGGGCCTCCGAGCAGTACTTC. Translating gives CASSSFGASEQYF. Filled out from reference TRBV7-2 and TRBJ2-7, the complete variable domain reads GAGVSQSPSNKVTEKGKDVELRCDPISGHTALYWYRQSLGQGLEFLIYFQGNSAPDKSGLPSDRFSAERTGGSVSTLTIQRTQQEDSAVYLCASSSFGASEQYFGPGTRLTVT.

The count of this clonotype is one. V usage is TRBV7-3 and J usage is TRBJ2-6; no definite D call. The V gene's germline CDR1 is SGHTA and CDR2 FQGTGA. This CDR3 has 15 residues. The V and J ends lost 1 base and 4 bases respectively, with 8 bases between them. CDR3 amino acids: CASSLRATGANVLTF. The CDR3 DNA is TGTGCCAGCAGCTTAAGGGCGACCGGGGCCAACGTCCTGACTTTC.

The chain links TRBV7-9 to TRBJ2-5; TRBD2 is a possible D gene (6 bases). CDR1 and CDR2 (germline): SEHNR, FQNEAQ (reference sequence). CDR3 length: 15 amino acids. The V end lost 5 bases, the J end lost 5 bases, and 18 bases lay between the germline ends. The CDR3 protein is CASSPHTSLSETQYF. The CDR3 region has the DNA TGTGCCAGCAGCCCCCATACTAGCCTCTCTGAGACCCAGTACTTC. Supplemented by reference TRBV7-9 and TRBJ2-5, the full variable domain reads DTGVSQNPRHKITKRGQNVTFRCDPISEHNRLYWYRQTLGQGPEFLTYFQNEAQLEKSRLLSDRFSAERPKGSFSTLEIQRTEQGDSAMYLCASSPHTSLSETQYFGPGTRLLVL.

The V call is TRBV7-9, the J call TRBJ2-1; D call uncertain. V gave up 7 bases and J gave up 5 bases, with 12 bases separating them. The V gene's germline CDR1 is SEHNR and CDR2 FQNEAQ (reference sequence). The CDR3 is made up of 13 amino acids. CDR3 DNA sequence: TGTGCCAGCATTTCGGGCAGCAACAATGAGCAGTTCTTC. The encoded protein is CASISGSNNEQFF.

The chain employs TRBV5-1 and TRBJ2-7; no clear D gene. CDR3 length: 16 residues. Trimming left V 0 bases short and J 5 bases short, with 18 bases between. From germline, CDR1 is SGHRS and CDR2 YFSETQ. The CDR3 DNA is TGCGCCAGCAGCTTGGACGGAGCTTACCGGATCGACGAGCAGTACTTC. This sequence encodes CASSLDGAYRIDEQYF.

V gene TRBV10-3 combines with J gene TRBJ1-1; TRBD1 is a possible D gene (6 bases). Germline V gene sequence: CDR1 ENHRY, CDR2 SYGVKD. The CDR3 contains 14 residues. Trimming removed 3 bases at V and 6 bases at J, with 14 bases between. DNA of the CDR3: TGTGCCATCAGTGAACAGGGAGGTATAGCTGAAGCTTTCTTT. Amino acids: CAISEQGGIAEAFF.

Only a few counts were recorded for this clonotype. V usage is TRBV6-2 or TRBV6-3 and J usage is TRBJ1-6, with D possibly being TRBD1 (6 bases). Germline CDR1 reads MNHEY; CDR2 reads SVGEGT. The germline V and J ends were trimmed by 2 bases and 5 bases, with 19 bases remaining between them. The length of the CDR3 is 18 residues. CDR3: CASSYARTAAADNSPLHF. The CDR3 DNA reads TGTGCCAGCAGTTACGCTAGGACAGCCGCGGCTGATAATTCACCCCTCCACTTT.

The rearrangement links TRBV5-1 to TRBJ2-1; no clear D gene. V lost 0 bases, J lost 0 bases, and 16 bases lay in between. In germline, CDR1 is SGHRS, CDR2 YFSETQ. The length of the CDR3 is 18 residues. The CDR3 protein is CASSLGPRATFSYNEQFF. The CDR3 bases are TGCGCCAGCAGCTTGGGGCCTAGAGCGACTTTCTCCTACAATGAGCAGTTCTTC.

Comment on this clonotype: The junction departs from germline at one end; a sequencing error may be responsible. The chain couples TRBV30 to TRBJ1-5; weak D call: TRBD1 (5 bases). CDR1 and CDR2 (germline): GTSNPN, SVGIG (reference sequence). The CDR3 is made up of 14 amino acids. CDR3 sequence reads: CAWNGGASNQPQHF. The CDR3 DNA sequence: TGTGCCTGGAACGGAGGGGCTAGCAACCAGCCCCAGCATTTT.

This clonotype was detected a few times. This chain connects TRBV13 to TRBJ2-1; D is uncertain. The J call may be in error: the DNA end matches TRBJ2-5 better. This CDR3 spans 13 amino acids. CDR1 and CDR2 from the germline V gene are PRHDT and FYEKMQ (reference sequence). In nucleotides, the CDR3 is TGTGCCAGCAGCTTTCAGGCGTCGGAGACCCAGTACTTC. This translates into CASSFQASETQYF.

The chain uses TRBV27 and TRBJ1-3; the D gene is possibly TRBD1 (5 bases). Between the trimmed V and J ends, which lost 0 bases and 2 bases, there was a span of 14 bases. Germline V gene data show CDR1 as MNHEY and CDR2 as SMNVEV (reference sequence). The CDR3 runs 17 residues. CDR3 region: CASSLSPGQVAGNTIYF. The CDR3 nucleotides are TGTGCCAGCAGTTTATCGCCGGGGCAGGTAGCTGGAAACACCATATATTTT.

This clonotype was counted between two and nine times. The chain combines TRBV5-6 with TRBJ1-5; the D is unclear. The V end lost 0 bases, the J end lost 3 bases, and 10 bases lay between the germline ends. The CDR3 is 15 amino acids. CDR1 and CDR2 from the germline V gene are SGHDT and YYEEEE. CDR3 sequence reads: CASSLAAQVNQPQHF. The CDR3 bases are TGTGCCAGCAGCTTGGCGGCGCAGGTCAATCAGCCCCAGCATTTT. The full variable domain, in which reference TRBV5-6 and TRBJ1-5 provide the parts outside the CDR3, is DAGVTQSPTHLIKTRGQQVTLRCSPKSGHDTVSWYQQALGQGPQFIFQYYEEEERQRGNFPDRFSGHQFPNYSSELNVNALLLGDSALYLCASSLAAQVNQPQHFGDGTRLSIL.

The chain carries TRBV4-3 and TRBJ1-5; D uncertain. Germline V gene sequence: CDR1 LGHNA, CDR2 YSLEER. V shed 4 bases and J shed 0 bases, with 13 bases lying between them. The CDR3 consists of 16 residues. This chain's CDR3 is CASSRSMTDSNQPQHF. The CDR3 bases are TGCGCCAGCAGCCGATCAATGACCGATAGCAATCAGCCCCAGCATTTT.

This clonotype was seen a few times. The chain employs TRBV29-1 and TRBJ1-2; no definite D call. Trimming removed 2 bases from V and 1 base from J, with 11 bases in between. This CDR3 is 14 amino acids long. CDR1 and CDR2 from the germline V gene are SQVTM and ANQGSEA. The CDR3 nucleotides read TGCAGCGTTGAATCCTCACGAAGTAACTATGGCTACACCTTC. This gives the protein CSVESSRSNYGYTF.

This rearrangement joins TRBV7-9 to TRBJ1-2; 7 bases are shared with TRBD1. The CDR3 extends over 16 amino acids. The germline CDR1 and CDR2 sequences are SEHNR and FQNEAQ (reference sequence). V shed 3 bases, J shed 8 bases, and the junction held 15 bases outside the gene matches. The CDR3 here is CASSFNDRERIYGYTF. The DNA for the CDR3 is TGTGCCAGCAGCTTCAATGACAGGGAAAGGATCTACGGCTACACCTTC. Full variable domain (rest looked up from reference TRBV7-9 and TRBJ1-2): DTGVSQNPRHKITKRGQNVTFRCDPISEHNRLYWYRQTLGQGPEFLTYFQNEAQLEKSRLLSDRFSAERPKGSFSTLEIQRTEQGDSAMYLCASSFNDRERIYGYTFGSGTRLTVV.

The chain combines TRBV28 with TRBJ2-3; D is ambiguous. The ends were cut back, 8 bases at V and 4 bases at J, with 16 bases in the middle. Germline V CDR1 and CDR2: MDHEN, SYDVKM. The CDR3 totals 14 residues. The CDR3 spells CASRAHLGADTQYF. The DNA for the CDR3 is TGTGCCAGCCGGGCCCACCTTGGGGCAGATACGCAGTATTTT.